Below, 22 T cell receptor beta chains from the same sample are listed, as sequenced in a study of T cell clonality in common variable immunodeficiency. Clones were read by immunoSEQ multiplex PCR, and TCRdb kept only the in-frame ones, dropping some. The repertoire consists of tens of thousands of clones, none detected only once. The sequenced sample consisted of peripheral blood mononuclear cells. These receptors all come from a person aged 18-70 years in good health.

This clone occurred many times. The read terminates 3 residues ahead of where the CDR3 ends, so the germline J gene completes it. The chain combines TRBV6-2 or TRBV6-3 with TRBJ2-5, with 12 positions matching TRBD1. The V gene end was trimmed by 1 base and the J gene end by 2 bases; junction bases not matched to a gene: 2. Germline V CDR1 and CDR2: MNHEY, SVGEGT. The CDR3 loop spans 16 amino acids. CDR3 bases read: TGTGCCAGCAGTTACTTGGGACAGGGGGCTCAAGAGACC. This sequence encodes CASSYLGQGAQET. In full, the CDR3 reads CASSYLGQGAQETQYF.

This clone was recorded many times. The read ends 3 residues early relative to the CDR3; the germline J gene fills the gap. The V and J genes are TRBV20-1 and TRBJ2-7; TRBD2 aligns across 7 bases. The CDR3 has 16 amino acids. Germline V CDR1 and CDR2: DFQATT, SNEGSKA (reference sequence). Losses at the gene ends were 3 bases for V and 3 bases for J; bases not matched to a gene: 14. The CDR3 here is CSASALGLPYFYEQYF. The part of the CDR3 DNA that was read is TGCAGTGCTAGTGCATTGGGACTACCATATTTCTACGAG.

The sample holds many counts of this clone. The covered CDR3 bases are TGCGCCAGCAACGAGGCAGGGGTGTCCTACGAG. Its protein is CASNEAGVSYE. The whole CDR3 protein reads CASNEAGVSYEQYF. The rearrangement links TRBV5-1 to TRBJ2-7, with a tentative D call TRBD1 (6 bases). The DNA ends 3 residues before the CDR3 does, and the rest of the CDR3 is filled in from the germline J gene. Germline CDR1 reads SGHRS; CDR2 reads YFSETQ. V gave up 6 bases and J gave up 1 base, with 14 bases separating them. The CDR3 has 14 amino acids. Using reference TRBV5-1 and TRBJ2-7 for the parts outside the CDR3, the full variable domain is KAGVTQTPRYLIKTRGQQVTLSCSPISGHRSVSWYQQTPGQGLQFLFEYFSETQRNKGNFPGRFSGRQFSNSRSEMNVSTLELGDSALYLCASNEAGVSYEQYFGPGTRLTVT.

At least ten counts were recorded for this clone. Read sequence stops 3 residues before the CDR3 end, and the germline J gene provides the missing end. Other DNA sequences in the same sample also yield this CDR3. The chain links TRBV14 to TRBJ2-7; a weak D match, TRBD1 (5 bases). Per the germline V gene, CDR1 is SGHDN and CDR2 is FVKESK. V shed 4 bases and J shed 4 bases, with 17 bases lying between them. The CDR3 loop spans 15 amino acids. CDR3 residues: CASSPYRIGVYEQYF. CDR3 bases read: TGTGCCAGCAGCCCGTACAGGATTGGGGTGTACGAG. Full variable domain (outside the CDR3, taken from reference TRBV14 and TRBJ2-7): EAGVTQFPSHSVIEKGQTVTLRCDPISGHDNLYWYRRVMGKEIKFLLHFVKESKQDESGMPNNRFLAERTGGTYSTLKVQPAELEDSGVYFCASSPYRIGVYEQYFGPGTRLTVT.

This clone showed up just a few times. The read terminates 3 residues before the CDR3 end, so the remaining end is supplied by the germline J gene. This chain links TRBV11-2 with TRBJ2-7; D uncertain. The CDR3 is made up of 13 amino acids. Germline V gives CDR1 SGHAT, CDR2 FQNNGV. Trimming pared 1 base from V and 2 bases from J, leaving 6 bases between. The CDR3 bases that were read are TGTGCCAGCAGCTTAGGTTTCGCCTACGAG. It translates to CASSLGFAYE. The whole CDR3 is CASSLGFAYEQYF.

This clone showed up many times. The read stops 3 residues short of the end of the CDR3; the missing end is completed from the germline J gene. The V and J genes are TRBV28 and TRBJ1-1; TRBD1 aligns across 7 bases. V was clipped by 3 bases and J by 0 bases; unmatched bases: 7. Germline lookup yields CDR1 MDHEN and CDR2 SYDVKM. This CDR3 region has 16 residues. CDR3 DNA (partial): TGTGCCAGCAGTTTTGGGAGGGGGCTTTTGAACACTGAA. Translation gives CASSFGRGLLNTE. In full, the CDR3 is CASSFGRGLLNTEAFF.

This clone was seen at least ten times. The read is 3 residues too short to cover the CDR3 end, so that end is filled in from the germline J gene. This chain links TRBV30 with TRBJ2-3; no firm D call. Per the germline V gene, CDR1 is GTSNPN and CDR2 is SVGIG (reference sequence). This CDR3 has 14 amino acids. V was clipped by 4 bases and J by 0 bases, with 11 bases between them. The CDR3 here is CAWTKAPSTDTQYF. The sequenced part of the CDR3 DNA is TGTGCCTGGACGAAGGCTCCTAGCACAGATACG. Together with reference TRBV30 and TRBJ2-3, the CDR3 gives the full variable domain: SQTIHQWPATLVQPVGSPLSLECTVEGTSNPNLYWYRQAAGRGLQLLFYSVGIGQISSEVPQNLSASRPQDRQFILSSKKLLLSDSGFYLCAWTKAPSTDTQYFGPGTRLTVL.

This clone was seen at least ten times. Read data end 3 residues before the CDR3 end; the end is taken from the germline J gene. This chain uses TRBV28 with TRBJ2-7; possible D gene TRBD2, 6 bases. Germline CDR1 is MDHEN and CDR2 is SYDVKM. V was trimmed by 6 bases and J by 6 bases, leaving 18 bases between them. The CDR3 contains 14 residues. The CDR3 here is CASSSSVGGFEQYF. The covered CDR3 bases are TGTGCCAGCAGCTCCTCGGTCGGGGGTTTCGAG.

The sample holds many counts of this clone. The read stops 3 residues short of the end of the CDR3; the missing end is completed from the germline J gene. The rearrangement joins TRBV28 to TRBJ1-6; no clear D gene. In germline, CDR1 is MDHEN, CDR2 SYDVKM. The CDR3 has 16 amino acids. CDR3 DNA (partial): TGTGCCAGCAGATACCCGGGTTACCCTAACGAGTCTCCC. This translates into CASRYPGYPNESP. The complete CDR3 sequence is CASRYPGYPNESPLHF.

This clone showed up many times. The read terminates 3 residues before the CDR3 end, so the remaining end is supplied by the germline J gene. The rearrangement links TRBV23-1 to TRBJ2-7; 8 bases match TRBD1. TRBV23-1 counts as an open reading frame of uncertain function. This CDR3 region has 14 residues. Germline trimming cut 6 bases from V and 3 bases from J; bases unmatched to any gene: 7. The CDR3 sequence is CASSRPDRDYEQYF. The sequenced part of the CDR3 DNA is TGCGCCAGCAGCCGACCGGACAGGGACTACGAG.

This clone has at least ten counts. The observed sequence ends 3 residues before the CDR3 terminus, with the missing tail filled in from the germline J gene. The chain couples TRBV14 to TRBJ2-1; 8 nucleotides align to TRBD1. This CDR3 is built from 16 residues. V trimming: 3 bases; J trimming: 0 bases; junction bases outside the gene matches: 4. Germline V CDR1 and CDR2: SGHDN, FVKESK. The CDR3 is CASSQTGDYSYNEQFF. The CDR3 bases that were read are TGTGCCAGCAGCCAGACAGGGGATTACTCCTACAATGAG.

This clone was detected ten times or more. The sequenced fragment ends 3 residues before the CDR3 boundary, so the rest is inferred from the germline J gene. V usage is TRBV7-2 and J usage is TRBJ2-7, with D possibly matching TRBD2 (5 bases). The CDR3 is 14 amino acids. The germline gives CDR1 SGHTA, CDR2 FQGNSA. The V end was cut by 2 bases, the J end by 3 bases, with 11 bases between. CDR3 sequence: CASSLLAHDYEQYF. The CDR3 bases that were read are TGTGCCAGCAGCTTACTAGCTCACGACTACGAG.

This clone was picked up many times. The CDR3 bases that were read are TGTGCCAGCAGTGTAGCGTACCAGCATCCTAGCGGGAGTCTCTACGAG. Its protein product is CASSVAYQHPSGSLYE. From start to end, the CDR3 is CASSVAYQHPSGSLYEQYF. V gene TRBV28 combines with J gene TRBJ2-7; 10 bases are a match to TRBD2. The observed sequence ends 3 residues before the CDR3 terminus, with the missing tail filled in from the germline J gene. The CDR3 is made up of 19 amino acids. Per the germline V gene, CDR1 is MDHEN and CDR2 is SYDVKM. Unmatched junction bases numbered 19, after V lost 5 bases and J lost 3 bases.

This clone occurred many times. The read is 3 residues too short to cover the CDR3 end, so that end is filled in from the germline J gene. The chain links TRBV2 to TRBJ2-1; 12 bases match TRBD2. Germline lookup yields CDR1 SNHLY and CDR2 FYNNEI. The CDR3 spans 16 residues. Trimming at V came to 6 bases and at J to 3 bases, leaving 6 bases not matched to a gene. The CDR3 is CASSGRGLAGYNEQFF. The sequenced CDR3 bases are TGTGCCAGCAGCGGTAGGGGACTAGCGGGCTACAATGAG.

This clone was picked up many times. The CDR3 end falls 3 residues outside the read, so it is completed with the germline J gene. The chain has TRBV30 and TRBJ2-5, with 8 bases lining up with TRBD1. V was pared by 5 bases and J by 2 bases, with 22 bases of the junction left unmatched. The CDR3 totals 19 residues. Germline V lookup: CDR1 GTSNPN, CDR2 SVGIG (reference sequence). The CDR3 sequence is CAWHRAGTGRMLGQETQYF. CDR3 bases read: TGTGCCTGGCATCGCGCCGGGACAGGTCGGATGTTGGGACAAGAGACC.

This clone was counted at least ten times. The read ends 3 residues before the CDR3 terminus; that terminus is restored from the germline J gene. This rearrangement joins TRBV19 to TRBJ1-1; D uncertain. CDR1 is LNHDA and CDR2 is SQIVND in the germline V gene (reference sequence). V gave up 6 bases and J gave up 7 bases, with 9 bases separating them. The CDR3 has 11 amino acids. The part of the CDR3 DNA that was read is TGTGCCAGTAGCGTTTTCAGTGAA. It translates to CASSVFSE. The whole CDR3 reads CASSVFSEAFF.

This clone came up many times. The read comes to an end 3 residues before the CDR3 does, leaving the germline J gene to fill in the end. The V gene is TRBV12-3 or TRBV12-4, the J gene TRBJ2-1; 7 bases line up with TRBD1. The CDR3 length is 14 residues. Trimming removed 7 bases from V and 3 bases from J; junction bases left unmatched: 6. The CDR3 loop is CASTRDSYYNEQFF. The CDR3 DNA, read in part, is TGTGCCAGCACTCGGGACAGTTACTACAATGAG.

This clone was seen many times. The CDR3 is cut off 3 residues early in the read; its end comes from the germline J gene. This chain connects TRBV20-1 to TRBJ2-5, with 7 bases lining up with TRBD2. CDR3 length equals 14 residues. Trimming took 5 bases from V and 4 from J; bases not matched to a gene: 10. CDR1 is DFQATT, CDR2 SNEGSKA, per germline (reference sequence). Partial CDR3 DNA: TGCAGTGCTTGGAGGACTAGTCCTGGAGAGACC. This translates into CSAWRTSPGET. The full CDR3 reads CSAWRTSPGETQYF.

Many counts were recorded for this clone. Sequencing ends 3 residues short of the CDR3 end; the germline J gene provides the rest. The chain carries TRBV5-6 and TRBJ1-2, with D perhaps TRBD1 (6 bases). The CDR3 has 14 amino acids. V was pared by 1 base and J by 2 bases, with 9 bases between. Looked up from germline, CDR1 is SGHDT and CDR2 is YYEEEE. The CDR3 is CASSLQGRNYGYTF. CDR3 bases read: TGTGCCAGCAGCTTGCAGGGGAGGAACTATGGC.

In this sample, this clone turned up many times. CDR3 sequence: CSVSDRAGNQPQHF. Incomplete CDR3 DNA: TGCAGCGTTTCGGACAGGGCGGGCAATCAGCCC. The V and J genes are TRBV29-1 and TRBJ1-5; TRBD1 matches at 8 bases. The CDR3 goes on 3 residues after the read ends, and that part is filled in from the germline J gene. Per the germline V gene, CDR1 is SQVTM and CDR2 is ANQGSEA. V shed 5 bases and J 2 bases; nucleotides not matched to a gene: 5. The CDR3 covers 14 residues.

This clone was seen many times. Read sequence stops 3 residues before the CDR3 end, and the germline J gene provides the missing end. This chain uses TRBV7-8 with TRBJ2-5; 10 bases are shared with TRBD2. Unmatched junction bases numbered 2, after V lost 7 bases and J lost 3 bases. Germline V gene data show CDR1 as SGHVS and CDR2 as FQNEAQ. This CDR3 has 13 residues. Partial CDR3 DNA: TGTGCCAGCAAAGGACTAGCGGAAGAGACC. Translation gives CASKGLAEET. In full, the CDR3 is CASKGLAEETQYF.

At least ten counts were recorded for this clone. The read is 3 residues too short to cover the CDR3 end, so that end is filled in from the germline J gene. V is TRBV2 and J is TRBJ2-7; maybe TRBD1 (5 bases). Between the trimmed V and J ends, which lost 6 bases and 6 bases, there was a span of 21 bases. CDR1 SNHLY and CDR2 FYNNEI come from the germline V gene. The CDR3 length is 15 residues. The sequenced part of the CDR3 DNA is TGTGCCAGCAGATTATCCGGACAACCAGTCGTCGAG. This gives the protein CASRLSGQPVVE. The complete CDR3 reads CASRLSGQPVVEQYF.